Below, 9 T cell receptor beta chains from the same sample are listed, as sequenced in a study of cytomegalovirus exposure and HLA in healthy donors. The PCR ran on 60 Vbeta and 13 Jbeta primers. Method: immunoSEQ multiplex PCR; TCRdb's copy keeps in-frame clones and lacks some. The table lists over 130,000 clones, about 84% of them singletons. Sequenced input: PBMCs. Every receptor here comes from a man aged 50-59 years in good health and CMV-seronegative.

The chain joins TRBV25-1 to TRBJ2-7; 9 nucleotides match TRBD1. V was clipped by 4 bases and J by 6 bases; unmatched bases: 13. There are 16 residues in the CDR3. Germline CDR1 MGHDK, CDR2 SYGVNS. CDR3 protein: CASSGHSTGGSGEQYF. The CDR3 DNA is TGTGCCAGCAGTGGACACAGTACAGGGGGCTCGGGCGAGCAGTACTTC.

The rearrangement links TRBV9 to TRBJ2-2, with 10 bases that match TRBD1. J gave up 6 bases and V 10 bases, and 15 bases lay outside the gene matches. The CDR3 loop spans 16 amino acids. The V gene's germline CDR1 is SGDLS and CDR2 YYNGEE. CDR3 amino acids: CASREGRQGASGELFF. In DNA, the CDR3 is TGTGCCTCCAGAGAGGGGAGACAGGGGGCATCCGGGGAGCTGTTTTTT. The full variable domain, its missing parts supplied by reference TRBV9 and TRBJ2-2, is DSGVTQTPKHLITATGQRVTLRCSPRSGDLSVYWYQQSLDQGLQFLIQYYNGEERAKGNILERFSAQQFPDLHSELNLSSLELGDSALYFCASREGRQGASGELFFGEGSRLTVL.

This rearrangement joins TRBV5-6 to TRBJ1-1; possible D gene TRBD1, 6 bases. The CDR3 is made up of 14 amino acids. Looked up from germline, CDR1 is SGHDT and CDR2 is YYEEEE. Trimming took off 0 bases at V and 2 bases at J, with 8 bases between the two ends. DNA of the CDR3: TGTGCCAGCAGCTTGGGGGGGACAAACACTGAAGCTTTCTTT. This sequence encodes CASSLGGTNTEAFF. Looking up the rest from reference TRBV5-6 and TRBJ1-1 gives the full variable domain: DAGVTQSPTHLIKTRGQQVTLRCSPKSGHDTVSWYQQALGQGPQFIFQYYEEEERQRGNFPDRFSGHQFPNYSSELNVNALLLGDSALYLCASSLGGTNTEAFFGQGTRLTVV.

This clone was detected only a few times. The V and J genes are TRBV5-4 and TRBJ1-6; 11 positions agree with TRBD1. This CDR3 spans 16 amino acids. Germline assignment: CDR1 SGHNT and CDR2 YYREEE (reference sequence). Unmatched junction bases numbered 5, after V lost 5 bases and J lost 4 bases. The CDR3 here is CASRQGQGAYNSPLHF. CDR3 bases: TGTGCCAGCAGGCAAGGACAGGGGGCTTATAATTCACCCCTCCACTTT.

The J gene is TRBJ2-2, the V gene TRBV4-1; no reliable D call. The germline CDR1 and CDR2 sequences are MGHRA and YSYEKL. V lost 0 bases and J 5 bases, leaving 7 bases between the germline ends. The CDR3 runs 14 residues. The CDR3 protein is CASSQDWATGELFF. The CDR3 DNA reads as TGCGCCAGCAGCCAAGACTGGGCGACCGGGGAGCTGTTTTTT.

The chain carries TRBV27 and TRBJ2-7; 8 bases align to TRBD1. This CDR3 has 14 residues. The germline CDR1 and CDR2 sequences are MNHEY and SMNVEV (reference sequence). Germline trimming cut 4 bases from V and 5 bases from J; bases unmatched to any gene: 7. The CDR3 DNA reads TGTGCCAGCAGTTCAGACAGGGGAATCCACGAGCAGTACTTC. Translating gives CASSSDRGIHEQYF.

V gene TRBV11-1 combines with J gene TRBJ2-7; a weak D match, TRBD2 (6 bases). The CDR3 runs 14 residues. V dropped 4 bases and J dropped 6 bases, with 16 bases sitting between them. Germline CDR1 reads SGHAT; CDR2 reads FQDESV (reference sequence). The CDR3 DNA reads as TGTGCCAGCAGCTCAGTGCGGGGCGGTGGCGAGCAGTACTTC. This encodes CASSSVRGGGEQYF.

The DNA of the CDR3 is TGTGCCAGCACTGGTAGCGGGAGGATCACCGGGGAGCTGTTTTTT. Amino acids: CASTGSGRITGELFF. J is TRBJ2-2 and V is TRBV2; 10 bases line up with TRBD2. Per germline, CDR1 SNHLY and CDR2 FYNNEI. CDR3 length: 15 amino acids. The V segment lost 7 bases and the J segment 4 bases; nucleotides outside the gene matches: 6.

CDR3 DNA sequence: TGTGCCTGGAGTGTATTCAGGGCCCACTATGGCTACACCTTC. Translating it yields CAWSVFRAHYGYTF. The genes are TRBV30 and TRBJ1-2, with a tentative D call TRBD1 (5 bases). Trimming removed 0 bases at V and 3 bases at J, with 11 bases between. Germline CDR1 reads GTSNPN; CDR2 reads SVGIG (reference sequence). The CDR3 is made up of 14 amino acids.